This entry lists 8 T cell receptor beta chains sequenced from one sample in a study of CD8+CD57+ T cells in acquired aplastic anemia. TCR beta VDJ and CDR3 profiling used genomic DNA as template. MiXCR, run by TCRdb on the reads, gives a single entry per CDR3 protein. The sample shows about 470,000 distinct CDR3 sequences, approximately 33% of them seen only once. Patients chosen for sequencing had CD8+CD57+ cells that had expanded, as shown by flow cytometry. What was sequenced was sorted CD4+, CD8+, or CD8+CD57+ T cells (not recorded which) from PBMCs. The receptors shown here come from a human donor with aplastic anemia.

The chain couples TRBV2 to TRBJ1-1, with D perhaps TRBD1 (6 bases). This CDR3 is 17 amino acids long. Per the germline V gene, CDR1 is SNHLY and CDR2 is FYNNEI. Trimming left V 7 bases short and J 5 bases short, with 26 bases between. The CDR3 nucleotides read TGTGCCAGCACCGAATACCCGACTTCCGACCAGGGGACTGAAGCTTTCTTT. Its protein is CASTEYPTSDQGTEAFF.

The genes are TRBV9 and TRBJ2-7; TRBD2 matches 11 bases. The germline gives CDR1 SGDLS, CDR2 YYNGEE. V shed 2 bases, J shed 6 bases, and the junction held 1 base outside the gene matches. The CDR3 spans 13 residues. CDR3 coding DNA: TGTGCCAGCAGCGTGGGACTAGCGGCCGAGCAGTACTTC. This codes for CASSVGLAAEQYF.

V and J are TRBV3-1 and TRBJ1-5; 9 bases align to TRBD1. Germline V gene sequence: CDR1 LGHDT, CDR2 YNNKEL (reference sequence). CDR3 size: 15 residues. V shed 2 bases, J shed 4 bases, and the junction held 3 bases outside the gene matches. The CDR3 sequence: CASSQTGQGNQPQHF. The CDR3 DNA is TGTGCCAGCAGCCAAACGGGACAGGGAAATCAGCCCCAGCATTTT.

The sample holds many counts of this clonotype. The CDR3 sequence: CSARVPTGPHEQYF. CDR3 bases: TGCAGTGCTAGAGTTCCGACAGGGCCCCACGAGCAGTACTTC. The chain has TRBV20-1 and TRBJ2-7; 7 bases fit TRBD1. V shed 1 base, J shed 5 bases, and the junction held 8 bases outside the gene matches. This CDR3 has 14 residues. CDR1 and CDR2 from the germline V gene are DFQATT and SNEGSKA (reference sequence).

J is TRBJ2-6 and V is TRBV6-1; TRBD1 aligns across 7 bases. Unmatched junction bases numbered 11, after V lost 6 bases and J lost 0 bases. This CDR3 contains 18 residues. Germline-derived CDR1 and CDR2 are MNHNS and SASEGT. The CDR3 DNA reads as TGTGCCAGCAGCTCCGGGACAGAGGGATACTCTGGGGCCAACGTCCTGACTTTC. It specifies CASSSGTEGYSGANVLTF.

This clonotype has just a few counts. A read error may explain this, as a much larger clone is one base away. The chain joins TRBV20-1 to TRBJ1-5; D remains unclear. V was pared by 5 bases and J by 3 bases, with 8 bases between. This CDR3 is built from 12 residues. Germline CDR1 DFQATT, CDR2 SNEGSKA (reference sequence). The CDR3 sequence: CSAGGLNQPQHF. DNA for the CDR3: TGCAGTGCTGGCGGCCTCAATCAGCCCCAGCATTTT.

This clonotype occurred many times. This CDR3 reads CSFSGIFYNEQFF. As DNA, the CDR3 is TGCAGCTTTAGCGGGATCTTCTACAATGAGCAGTTCTTC. J is TRBJ2-1 and V is TRBV29-1; 8 bases fit TRBD2. Germline CDR1 SQVTM, CDR2 ANQGSEA. V lost 8 bases, J lost 3 bases, and 6 bases stayed unmatched. The CDR3 runs to 13 residues.

The rearrangement joins TRBV13 to TRBJ1-2; 12 positions agree with TRBD1. The CDR3 runs to 16 residues. Germline CDR1 and CDR2: PRHDT and FYEKMQ (reference sequence). V lost 7 bases to trimming and J lost 1 base; unmatched junction nucleotides: 7. The CDR3 spells CASMTRDRGHNYGYTF. The DNA of the CDR3 is TGTGCCAGCATGACCCGGGACAGGGGGCATAACTATGGCTACACCTTC. Full variable domain (rest looked up from reference TRBV13 and TRBJ1-2): AAGVIQSPRHLIKEKRETATLKCYPIPRHDTVYWYQQGPGQDPQFLISFYEKMQSDKGSIPDRFSAQQFSDYHSELNMSSLELGDSALYFCASMTRDRGHNYGYTFGSGTRLTVV.